This T cell receptor (beta chain) comes out of a study of cytomegalovirus exposure and HLA in healthy donors. Trimming took off 4 bases at V and 6 bases at J, with 16 bases between the two ends. There are 14 residues in the CDR3. The germline gives CDR1 SEHNR, CDR2 FQNEAQ (reference sequence). The study ran its PCR with 60 Vbeta and 13 Jbeta primers. TCRdb's copy holds only in-frame clones and misses some; the assay was immunoSEQ multiplex PCR. The table shows around 160,000 clones, with 60% to 80% occurring only once. V is TRBV7-9 and J is TRBJ2-7; weak D call: TRBD1 (5 bases). The origin of this receptor is a woman in her thirties or forties in good health and CMV-seropositive. The sample comprised PBMCs. The CDR3 spells CASSSPRTSLEQYF. CDR3 DNA: TGTGCCAGCAGCTCCCCAAGGACATCTCTCGAGCAGTACTTC.